This T cell receptor (beta chain) was obtained from a study of blood T cell repertoires in COVID-19. Study details: From T cells, B-cell-depleted T cells, or PBMCs came the material, which was cDNA or gDNA.

Germline CDR1 is LGHNA and CDR2 is YSLEER. The CDR3 has 13 residues. Note on this clone: At one end the junction does not follow the germline gene, possibly because of a read error.

Per the authors' pipeline: Amplification from reference gene primers served as the basis for estimated nucleated cell counts. Here immunoSEQ multiplex PCR was the method, and the copy in TCRdb shows in-frame clones only, minus some. V, J and clone size reflect that table, while D and trimming were determined from the DNA. The data hold about 220,000 clones, with more than 70% observed a single time. The TCR originated in a woman of 80 years or more with acute or convalescent COVID-19. Source material: peripheral blood. V gene TRBV4-3 combines with J gene TRBJ1-4; TRBD1 aligns across 7 bases. CDR3 in DNA: TGCGCCAGCAGCGAAGAAAACAGGGGAAAACTGTTTTTT. Its protein is CASSEENRGKLFF.